Sequencing of this T cell receptor beta chain was carried out in a study of beta chain features in type 1 diabetes. Sequencing targeted expressed TCRB transcripts, as all isolated RNA had been reverse transcribed. Reads from naive, central memory and regulatory T cell samples averaged about 3.57 million. Measured with immunoSEQ multiplex PCR; TCRdb has only the in-frame clones, and not every one. The data hold 600,000 to 700,000 clones, with under 15% observed a single time. Study-wide results and caveats: TCRB repertoires of naive, central memory and Treg cells appeared more similar among patients than among healthy donors. Type 1 diabetes patients had moderately but significantly shorter TCRB CDR3s in all four CD4+ subsets.

This CDR3 is built from 14 residues. V shed 1 base and J shed 4 bases, with 11 bases lying between them. The germline gives CDR1 SGDLS, CDR2 YYNGEE. Note on this clone: The antigen remains undetermined.

CD4+ cells of the naive, central memory, regulatory and stem cell-like memory types were sorted via CD45RO/CCR7/CD25/CD127/CD95/CD27. Material for sequencing was naive CD4+ T cells from blood. The TCR comes from a man aged 25-40 years with type 1 diabetes. The V and J genes are TRBV9 and TRBJ1-2, with a tentative D call TRBD1 (5 bases). CDR3 sequence: CASSVNSGTYGYTF. DNA of the CDR3: TGTGCCAGCAGCGTAAACTCAGGGACCTATGGCTACACCTTC.